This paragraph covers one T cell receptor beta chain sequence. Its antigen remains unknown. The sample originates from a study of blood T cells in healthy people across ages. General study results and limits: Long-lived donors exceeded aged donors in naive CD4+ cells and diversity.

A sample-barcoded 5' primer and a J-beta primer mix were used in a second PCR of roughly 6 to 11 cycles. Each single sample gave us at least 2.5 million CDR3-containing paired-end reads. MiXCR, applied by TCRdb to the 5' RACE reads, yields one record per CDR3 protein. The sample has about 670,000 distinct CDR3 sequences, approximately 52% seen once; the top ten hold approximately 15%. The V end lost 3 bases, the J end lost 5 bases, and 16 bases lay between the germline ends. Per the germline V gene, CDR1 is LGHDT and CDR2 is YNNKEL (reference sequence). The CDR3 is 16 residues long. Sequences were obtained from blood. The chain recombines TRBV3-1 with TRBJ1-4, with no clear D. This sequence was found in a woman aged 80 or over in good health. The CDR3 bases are TGTGCCAGCAGCCAGCTAGATACAGTGCCGAATGAAAAACTGTTTTTT. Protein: CASSQLDTVPNEKLFF. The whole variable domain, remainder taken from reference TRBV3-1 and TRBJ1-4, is DTAVSQTPKYLVTQMGNDKSIKCEQNLGHDTMYWYKQDSKKFLKIMFSYNNKELIINETVPNRFSPKSPDKAHLNLHINSLELGDSAVYFCASSQLDTVPNEKLFFGSGTQLSVL.